The 17 T cell receptor beta chains below were found in one sample sequenced in a study of type 1 regulatory T cells. Antigens of these TCRs are unknown. TCRdb passed the reads through MiXCR, listing each CDR3 protein once. The table shows about 62,000 distinct CDR3 sequences, with approximately 67% occurring only once. The sample comprised cultured non-Tr1 T cells, either the whole culture or a sorted T cell fraction (not recorded which). Every receptor here comes from a human donor in good health.

The V and J genes are TRBV20-1 and TRBJ1-1, with 7 nucleotides matching TRBD1. This CDR3 spans 13 amino acids. Germline assignment: CDR1 DFQATT and CDR2 SNEGSKA (reference sequence). Losses at the gene ends were 6 bases for V and 3 bases for J; bases not matched to a gene: 7. In DNA, the CDR3 is TGCAGTGCCCGATCAGGACAGGACACTGAAGCTTTCTTT. Translating it yields CSARSGQDTEAFF.

The CDR3 sequence: CSVEGRLYQETQYF. Written as DNA, the CDR3 is TGCAGCGTTGAAGGTCGTCTGTACCAAGAGACCCAGTACTTC. The chain uses TRBV29-1 and TRBJ2-5; D remains unclear. The germline V and J ends were trimmed by 1 base and 0 bases, with 9 bases remaining between them. Germline-derived CDR1 and CDR2 are SQVTM and ANQGSEA. The CDR3 totals 14 residues. The variable domain in full, completed from reference TRBV29-1 and TRBJ2-5, reads SAVISQKPSRDICQRGTSLTIQCQVDSQVTMMFWYRQQPGQSLTLIATANQGSEATYESGFVIDKFPISRPNLTFSTLTVSNMSPEDSSIYLCSVEGRLYQETQYFGPGTRLLVL.

This clonotype was seen a handful of times. The genes are TRBV4-3 and TRBJ2-5; D call uncertain. The germline V gene has CDR1 LGHNA and CDR2 YSLEER. The length of the CDR3 is 16 residues. The germline V and J ends were trimmed by 0 bases and 5 bases, with 16 bases remaining between them. The CDR3 region is CASSQDGPMLGETQYF. The CDR3, as DNA: TGCGCCAGCAGCCAAGATGGCCCGATGCTGGGGGAGACCCAGTACTTC.

The genes are TRBV2 and TRBJ2-5; 8 bases map to TRBD2. Trimming took 7 bases from V and 4 from J; bases not matched to a gene: 2. Germline V gives CDR1 SNHLY, CDR2 FYNNEI. The CDR3 runs to 12 residues. The CDR3 nucleotides read TGTGCCAGCATGCGGGAGGTAGAGACCCAGTACTTC. Its translation: CASMREVETQYF.

The gene calls are TRBV12-3 or TRBV12-4 and TRBJ2-1; tentatively, D is TRBD1 or TRBD2 (5 bases each). This CDR3 contains 16 residues. The V and J ends lost 5 bases and 8 bases respectively, with 22 bases between them. CDR3 residues: CASSRARHYGTDEQFF. In DNA form, the CDR3 reads TGTGCCAGCAGTCGAGCGCGACATTATGGGACCGATGAGCAGTTCTTC.

This clonotype turned up a few times. J is TRBJ2-3 and V is TRBV4-1; possible D gene TRBD2, 5 bases. Trimming left V 4 bases short and J 0 bases short, with 8 bases between. Germline V lookup: CDR1 MGHRA, CDR2 YSYEKL. The CDR3 runs 14 residues. CDR3 residues: CASSRRSSTDTQYF. CDR3 nucleotide sequence: TGCGCCAGCAGCCGGAGGAGCAGCACAGATACGCAGTATTTT.

The gene calls are TRBV5-1 and TRBJ1-2, with TRBD1 as a possible D gene (5 bases). Trimming took 0 bases from V and 5 from J, leaving 8 bases between them. The CDR3 covers 13 residues. CDR1 SGHRS and CDR2 YFSETQ come from the germline V gene. The CDR3 sequence is CASSLGDEYGYTF. DNA for the CDR3: TGCGCCAGCAGCTTGGGGGACGAGTATGGCTACACCTTC. The full variable domain, rest sourced from reference TRBV5-1 and TRBJ1-2, is KAGVTQTPRYLIKTRGQQVTLSCSPISGHRSVSWYQQTPGQGLQFLFEYFSETQRNKGNFPGRFSGRQFSNSRSEMNVSTLELGDSALYLCASSLGDEYGYTFGSGTRLTVV.

CDR3 region: CASSEGLRSNTGELFF. The CDR3 DNA is TGTGCCAGCAGTGAGGGGCTTAGGTCGAACACCGGGGAGCTGTTTTTT. V and J are TRBV2 and TRBJ2-2, with TRBD1 as a possible D gene (5 bases). This CDR3 has 16 amino acids. With 3 bases removed from V and 0 bases from J, the gap between germline ends came to 11 bases. In germline, CDR1 is SNHLY, CDR2 FYNNEI. The full variable domain, completed using reference TRBV2 and TRBJ2-2, is EPEVTQTPSHQVTQMGQEVILRCVPISNHLYFYWYRQILGQKVEFLVSFYNNEISEKSEIFDDQFSVERPDGSNFTLKIRSTKLEDSAMYFCASSEGLRSNTGELFFGEGSRLTVL.

The chain uses TRBV20-1 and TRBJ2-3; TRBD2 aligns across 7 bases. CDR3 length: 16 residues. J was trimmed by 4 bases and V by 1 base; bases with no gene match: 11. Germline assignment: CDR1 DFQATT and CDR2 SNEGSKA (reference sequence). CDR3 in amino acids: CSARVGRERFADTQYF. The DNA for the CDR3 is TGCAGTGCTAGAGTAGGGCGGGAGAGGTTCGCAGATACGCAGTATTTT.

This clonotype has more than one count but fewer than ten. The chain has TRBV5-1 and TRBJ2-3; 10 bases are a match to TRBD2. CDR1 SGHRS and CDR2 YFSETQ come from the germline V gene. V lost 4 bases and J lost 4; bases outside the gene matches: 6. The CDR3 has 15 amino acids. This CDR3 reads CASSAGLAGADTQYF. As DNA, the CDR3 is TGCGCCAGCAGCGCCGGCCTAGCGGGAGCAGATACGCAGTATTTT.

The table lists this clonotype with a few counts. V gene TRBV15 combines with J gene TRBJ2-7; D ambiguous. Trimming pared 0 bases from V and 2 bases from J, leaving 8 bases between. The CDR3 totals 14 residues. Per the germline V gene, CDR1 is LNHNV and CDR2 is YYDKDF (reference sequence). DNA for the CDR3: TGTGCCACCAGCAGAGAACTGCCCCCCTACGAGCAGTACTTC. Its protein product is CATSRELPPYEQYF.

The V and J genes are TRBV7-2 and TRBJ2-7; possibly TRBD2 for D (5 bases). Germline V gives CDR1 SGHTA, CDR2 FQGNSA. V lost 5 bases, J lost 5 bases, and 19 bases lay in between. This CDR3 contains 15 residues. The CDR3 DNA reads as TGTGCCAGCAGCATCTCGCCAAACCCTAGCCACGAGCAGTACTTC. This gives the protein CASSISPNPSHEQYF.

The chain recombines TRBV6-1 with TRBJ2-7, with a weak D call TRBD1 (5 bases). Trimming shortened V by 6 bases and J by 5 bases, and 17 bases separated the two germline ends. CDR3 length: 14 amino acids. Looked up from germline, CDR1 is MNHNS and CDR2 is SASEGT. CDR3: CASSTGKIFHEQYF. The CDR3 nucleotides are TGTGCCAGCAGCACAGGTAAAATATTCCACGAGCAGTACTTC.

This clonotype has just a few counts. The chain links TRBV5-1 to TRBJ2-2, with D tentatively TRBD2 (6 bases). Germline V gene sequence: CDR1 SGHRS, CDR2 YFSETQ. V shed 3 bases and J shed 4 bases, with 16 bases lying between them. The CDR3 is 16 residues long. The CDR3 is CASSSVGTGGTGELFF. The CDR3 DNA sequence: TGCGCCAGCAGCTCGGTAGGGACTGGGGGCACCGGGGAGCTGTTTTTT.

The chain links TRBV23-1 to TRBJ2-6; D call uncertain. TRBV23-1 is sorted into the ORF group, with uncertain function. The CDR3 length is 15 residues. V was trimmed by 0 bases and J by 0 bases, leaving 3 bases between them. The CDR3 DNA is TGCGCCAGCAGTCAATCGTTCTCTGGGGCCAACGTCCTGACTTTC. It translates to CASSQSFSGANVLTF.

The genes are TRBV12-3 or TRBV12-4 and TRBJ1-4; 7 positions agree with TRBD1. This CDR3 is built from 14 residues. The V segment lost 7 bases and the J segment 4 bases; nucleotides outside the gene matches: 6. This CDR3 reads CASTKGQINEKLFF. The CDR3 DNA sequence: TGTGCCAGCACCAAGGGACAGATTAATGAAAAACTGTTTTTT.

The chain carries TRBV12-3 or TRBV12-4 and TRBJ1-2; D is unclear. Trimming shortened V by 3 bases and J by 8 bases, and 19 bases separated the two germline ends. CDR3 length equals 15 residues. The CDR3: CASSLSSAGTFGYTF. CDR3 coding DNA: TGTGCCAGCAGTTTGAGTTCGGCAGGTACTTTCGGCTACACCTTC.